These 30 T cell receptor beta chains share one sample of origin, sequenced in a study of T-cell reconstitution after alpha-beta-depleted transplantation in children. Preparing the TCRbeta library involved the use of unique molecular identifiers. MiXCR was run by TCRdb on the PCR reads, yielding one entry per CDR3 protein. This sample yields more than 200,000 distinct CDR3 sequences, of which roughly 25% are seen a single time; 2.6% belongs to the top ten. Material: PBMCs, obtained before TCRalphabeta/CD19-depleted stem cell transplant. These receptors were obtained from a girl aged 2 to 9 with Fanconi anemia, due to receive a stem cell transplant.

The chain carries TRBV7-3 and TRBJ2-3; D is unclear. Germline V gene data show CDR1 as SGHTA and CDR2 as FQGTGA. The V gene lost 4 bases and the J gene lost 5 bases, with 10 bases spanning the gap. The CDR3 extends over 13 amino acids. DNA for the CDR3: TGTGCCAGCAGCTCTACCCCAGGAGATACGCAGTATTTT. Its protein product is CASSSTPGDTQYF.

This chain connects TRBV6-6 to TRBJ2-2; D gene unclear. The CDR3 consists of 13 residues. CDR1 MNHNY and CDR2 SVGAGI come from the germline V gene (reference sequence). The V and J ends lost 6 bases and 7 bases respectively, with 12 bases between them. Here the CDR3 reads CASRRSMGGELFF. The CDR3 coding sequence is TGTGCCAGCAGGAGGTCCATGGGCGGGGAGCTGTTTTTT.

This clonotype was recorded many times. The rearrangement uses TRBV12-3 or TRBV12-4 and TRBJ2-5; maybe TRBD1 (6 bases). Trimming pared 3 bases from V and 2 bases from J, leaving 10 bases between. There are 14 residues in the CDR3. CDR3 residues: CASSFFGQQETQYF. For the CDR3, the DNA is TGTGCCAGCAGTTTTTTTGGACAGCAAGAGACCCAGTACTTC.

This chain connects TRBV2 to TRBJ2-7, with D tentatively TRBD1 (6 bases). The V gene's germline CDR1 is SNHLY and CDR2 FYNNEI. Trimming removed 8 bases at V and 0 bases at J, with 17 bases between. This CDR3 is built from 15 residues. The CDR3 DNA reads as TGTGCCAGCGAGGGGTGGACAGAGTCCTCCTACGAGCAGTACTTC. Translating it yields CASEGWTESSYEQYF. The whole variable domain, filled in from reference TRBV2 and TRBJ2-7, reads EPEVTQTPSHQVTQMGQEVILRCVPISNHLYFYWYRQILGQKVEFLVSFYNNEISEKSEIFDDQFSVERPDGSNFTLKIRSTKLEDSAMYFCASEGWTESSYEQYFGPGTRLTVT.

The chain combines TRBV20-1 with TRBJ2-7; D is uncertain. This CDR3 is 12 amino acids long. Germline values: CDR1 DFQATT, CDR2 SNEGSKA (reference sequence). V was clipped by 3 bases and J by 0 bases, with 6 bases between them. CDR3 coding DNA: TGCAGTGCTAGTCTGGGCTCCTACGAGCAGTACTTC. Translating it yields CSASLGSYEQYF.

At least ten counts were recorded for this clonotype. This chain joins TRBV29-1 and TRBJ2-5, with 12 bases lining up with TRBD2. The V gene end was trimmed by 4 bases and the J gene end by 5 bases; junction bases not matched to a gene: 8. In germline, CDR1 is SQVTM, CDR2 ANQGSEA. This CDR3 is built from 15 residues. CDR3 sequence (DNA): TGCAGCGTTGCCCCCGGACTAGCGGGACGGGAGACCCAGTACTTC. Residues: CSVAPGLAGRETQYF.

This clonotype showed up many times. The genes are TRBV12-3 or TRBV12-4 and TRBJ1-2; D is uncertain. CDR3 length: 14 residues. Trimming shortened V by 5 bases and J by 8 bases, and 18 bases separated the two germline ends. The CDR3 loop reads CASSHTQVPWGYTF. The CDR3 region has the DNA TGTGCCAGCAGTCATACCCAGGTCCCGTGGGGCTACACCTTC.

At least ten counts were recorded for this clonotype. The gene calls are TRBV20-1 and TRBJ2-3, with 7 nucleotides matching TRBD2. The CDR3 extends over 15 amino acids. V was pared by 3 bases and J by 1 base, with 7 bases of the junction left unmatched. Per germline, CDR1 DFQATT and CDR2 SNEGSKA (reference sequence). The CDR3 bases are TGCAGTGCTAGCGGGGCTCGGGGGGGCACAGATACGCAGTATTTT. This encodes CSASGARGGTDTQYF.

There are a few counts of this clonotype. The V call is TRBV5-6, the J call TRBJ1-1; no reliable D call. This CDR3 contains 13 residues. Germline V CDR1 and CDR2: SGHDT, YYEEEE. V was shortened by 1 base and J by 4 bases, with 8 bases between the two germline ends. The CDR3 nucleotides are TGTGCCAGCAGCTTGCGGTTATTCACTGAAGCTTTCTTT. This sequence encodes CASSLRLFTEAFF.

This clonotype was seen at least ten times. The V and J genes are TRBV20-1 and TRBJ2-3; 8 nucleotides match TRBD1. Unmatched junction bases numbered 5, after V lost 4 bases and J lost 2 bases. Germline assignment: CDR1 DFQATT and CDR2 SNEGSKA (reference sequence). This CDR3 has 14 residues. This chain's CDR3 is CSATDRGVTDTQYF. CDR3 bases: TGCAGTGCTACCGACAGGGGCGTCACAGATACGCAGTATTTT.

This clonotype appeared many times. This chain joins TRBV12-3 or TRBV12-4 and TRBJ2-7; TRBD1 is a possible D gene (6 bases). Between the trimmed V and J ends, which lost 6 bases and 4 bases, there was a span of 19 bases. The CDR3 runs to 15 residues. The CDR3 spells CASSSTGQGMYEQYF. CDR3 nucleotides: TGTGCCAGCAGCTCGACGGGACAAGGGATGTACGAGCAGTACTTC.

This clonotype was seen at least ten times. J is TRBJ1-1 and V is TRBV6-6; TRBD1 matches at 9 bases. V shed 9 bases and J 7 bases; nucleotides not matched to a gene: 3. Looked up from germline, CDR1 is MNHNY and CDR2 is SVGAGI (reference sequence). The CDR3 covers 11 residues. Here the CDR3 reads CASTGGREAFF. CDR3 nucleotide sequence: TGTGCCAGTACAGGGGGCCGTGAAGCTTTCTTT.

V and J are TRBV5-1 and TRBJ2-3; tentatively, D is TRBD2 (6 bases). V gave up 4 bases and J gave up 2 bases, with 11 bases separating them. The germline V gene has CDR1 SGHRS and CDR2 YFSETQ. The CDR3 totals 14 residues. The CDR3 loop is CASSPGTDTDTQYF. In DNA, the CDR3 is TGCGCCAGCAGCCCCGGGACTGACACAGATACGCAGTATTTT. Drawing the rest from reference TRBV5-1 and TRBJ2-3, the complete variable domain is KAGVTQTPRYLIKTRGQQVTLSCSPISGHRSVSWYQQTPGQGLQFLFEYFSETQRNKGNFPGRFSGRQFSNSRSEMNVSTLELGDSALYLCASSPGTDTDTQYFGPGTRLTVL.

This sequence joins TRBV29-1 and TRBJ2-7, with D possibly being TRBD1 or TRBD2 (5 bases each). The CDR3 consists of 14 residues. The V end lost 7 bases, the J end lost 5 bases, and 21 bases lay between the germline ends. Germline V gene sequence: CDR1 SQVTM, CDR2 ANQGSEA. CDR3 residues: CSGYLAGRANEQYF. The DNA for the CDR3 is TGCAGCGGTTACTTGGCGGGCAGGGCTAACGAGCAGTACTTC.

This clonotype showed up just a few times. The rearrangement uses TRBV20-1 and TRBJ1-5, with 11 bases that match TRBD1. The V gene's germline CDR1 is DFQATT and CDR2 SNEGSKA (reference sequence). J gave up 7 bases and V 5 bases, and 10 bases lay outside the gene matches. CDR3 length equals 15 residues. CDR3 in DNA: TGCAGTGCTGGGCACTCCAGGACAGGGGGCCAGCCCCAGCATTTT. Encoded protein: CSAGHSRTGGQPQHF.

This clonotype was counted at least ten times. The chain recombines TRBV5-6 with TRBJ2-1; D unresolved. The CDR3 is made up of 16 amino acids. The V gene's germline CDR1 is SGHDT and CDR2 YYEEEE. The ends were cut back, 0 bases at V and 4 bases at J, with 14 bases in the middle. CDR3 protein: CASSLASASAYNEQFF. DNA of the CDR3: TGTGCCAGCAGCTTGGCGTCTGCCAGTGCGTACAATGAGCAGTTCTTC.

V and J are TRBV2 and TRBJ2-5, with unresolved D. Germline V CDR1 and CDR2: SNHLY, FYNNEI. The V gene lost 6 bases and the J gene lost 2 bases, with 13 bases spanning the gap. The CDR3 is made up of 14 amino acids. CDR3 sequence: CASRSSRIQETQYF. For the CDR3, the DNA is TGTGCCAGCAGATCCTCTAGAATACAAGAGACCCAGTACTTC.

The sample holds many counts of this clonotype. The genes are TRBV10-3 and TRBJ2-5; 10 bases are shared with TRBD2. Germline CDR1 and CDR2: ENHRY and SYGVKD. V dropped 0 bases and J dropped 4; count of bases not matched to a gene: 5. The CDR3 spans 16 residues. The CDR3 nucleotides are TGTGCCATCAGTGAGTCACAACTAGCGGGACGAGAGACCCAGTACTTC. Its translation is CAISESQLAGRETQYF.

This chain links TRBV29-1 with TRBJ2-5, with 8 bases aligning to TRBD1. The junction had 7 bases not matched to a gene; V was cut back by 6 bases and J by 1 base. The CDR3 spans 14 residues. The germline gives CDR1 SQVTM, CDR2 ANQGSEA. The CDR3 nucleotides are TGCAGCGTGCCGACAGGGGAAGTCCAAGAGACCCAGTACTTC. Translating gives CSVPTGEVQETQYF.

This sequence joins TRBV7-6 and TRBJ2-2, with a weak D call TRBD2 (5 bases). There are 16 residues in the CDR3. The V gene's germline CDR1 is SGHVS and CDR2 FNYEAQ. The ends were cut back, 2 bases at V and 5 bases at J, with 15 bases in the middle. CDR3 DNA sequence: TGTGCCAGCAGCTTAATACTAGGAGGCGGGACCGGGGAGCTGTTTTTT. Translation: CASSLILGGGTGELFF.

This clonotype was observed at least ten times. This rearrangement joins TRBV12-3 or TRBV12-4 to TRBJ2-1, with 11 positions matching TRBD2. The CDR3 totals 15 residues. V lost 6 bases to trimming and J lost 4 bases; unmatched junction nucleotides: 5. CDR3 DNA sequence: TGTGCCAGCAGCCAGGGGACTAGCGGATACAATGAGCAGTTCTTC. Its protein product is CASSQGTSGYNEQFF.

In this sample, this clonotype turned up a few times. J is TRBJ2-7 and V is TRBV9; D perhaps matches TRBD2 (5 bases). The CDR3 runs to 15 residues. Trimming pared 2 bases from V and 6 bases from J, leaving 18 bases between. Germline V gene sequence: CDR1 SGDLS, CDR2 YYNGEE. The CDR3 region is CASSVSSEVAFEQYF. DNA for the CDR3: TGTGCCAGCAGCGTTTCCTCCGAAGTAGCGTTCGAGCAGTACTTC.

The genes are TRBV20-1 and TRBJ2-5; maybe TRBD2 (5 bases). Germline CDR1 is DFQATT and CDR2 is SNEGSKA (reference sequence). The CDR3 runs 14 residues. Trimming pared 3 bases from V and 4 bases from J, leaving 15 bases between. The CDR3: CSARAGLTLETQYF. The CDR3 coding sequence is TGCAGTGCTAGGGCCGGACTTACCTTAGAGACCCAGTACTTC.

V gene TRBV3-1 combines with J gene TRBJ2-5; no reliable D call. In germline, CDR1 is LGHDT, CDR2 YNNKEL (reference sequence). The CDR3 spans 14 residues. Between the trimmed V and J ends, which lost 0 bases and 4 bases, there was a span of 9 bases. The CDR3 sequence is CASSQDPNRETQYF. DNA for the CDR3: TGTGCCAGCAGCCAAGATCCGAATCGAGAGACCCAGTACTTC.

V and J are TRBV20-1 and TRBJ2-5, with 9 bases aligning to TRBD1. The CDR3 is made up of 16 amino acids. With 1 base clipped from V and 5 bases from J, the junction kept 11 bases outside the gene matches. Germline V CDR1 and CDR2: DFQATT, SNEGSKA (reference sequence). CDR3 DNA sequence: TGCAGTGCTAGAGGCATGAAAACAGGGGGCTGGGAGACCCAGTACTTC. Translated: CSARGMKTGGWETQYF.

The chain has TRBV29-1 and TRBJ1-1; D unclear. V was trimmed by 6 bases and J by 0 bases, leaving 11 bases between them. The CDR3 is 13 amino acids. CDR1 is SQVTM, CDR2 ANQGSEA, per germline. In DNA, the CDR3 is TGCAGCGTAACCCTGATCATGAACACTGAAGCTTTCTTT. This gives the protein CSVTLIMNTEAFF.

This clonotype was detected only a few times. The rearrangement links TRBV29-1 to TRBJ1-1, with D uncertain. Germline loops: CDR1 SQVTM, CDR2 ANQGSEA. Trimming took 3 bases from V and 1 from J, leaving 6 bases between them. This CDR3 has 12 amino acids. The CDR3 sequence: CSVENTNTEAFF. In DNA, the CDR3 is TGCAGCGTTGAGAACACGAACACTGAAGCTTTCTTT.

This chain connects TRBV20-1 to TRBJ2-1; TRBD2 matches at 11 bases. Germline CDR1 DFQATT, CDR2 SNEGSKA (reference sequence). This CDR3 is 16 amino acids long. Unmatched junction bases numbered 6, after V lost 1 base and J lost 4 bases. The CDR3 sequence: CSARASGGSIYNEQFF. CDR3 nucleotide sequence: TGCAGTGCTAGAGCTAGCGGGGGGTCTATATACAATGAGCAGTTCTTC.

The gene calls are TRBV29-1 and TRBJ2-3; 7 positions agree with TRBD2. This CDR3 has 14 residues. Germline V gene lookup returns CDR1 SQVTM and CDR2 ANQGSEA. The V and J ends lost 3 bases and 6 bases, in that order; junction bases with no gene match: 9. The CDR3 DNA reads as TGCAGCGTTGAGGGACTATTCGGTGAGGATACGCAGTATTTT. Its protein is CSVEGLFGEDTQYF.

This clonotype appeared many times. The rearrangement uses TRBV6-6 and TRBJ2-5, with TRBD1 matching over 7 bases. The CDR3 has 12 residues. From germline, CDR1 is MNHNY and CDR2 SVGAGI (reference sequence). V was pared by 6 bases and J by 4 bases, with 2 bases of the junction left unmatched. The CDR3 sequence is CASSYRGETQYF. CDR3 nucleotides: TGTGCCAGCAGCTACAGGGGAGAGACCCAGTACTTC.